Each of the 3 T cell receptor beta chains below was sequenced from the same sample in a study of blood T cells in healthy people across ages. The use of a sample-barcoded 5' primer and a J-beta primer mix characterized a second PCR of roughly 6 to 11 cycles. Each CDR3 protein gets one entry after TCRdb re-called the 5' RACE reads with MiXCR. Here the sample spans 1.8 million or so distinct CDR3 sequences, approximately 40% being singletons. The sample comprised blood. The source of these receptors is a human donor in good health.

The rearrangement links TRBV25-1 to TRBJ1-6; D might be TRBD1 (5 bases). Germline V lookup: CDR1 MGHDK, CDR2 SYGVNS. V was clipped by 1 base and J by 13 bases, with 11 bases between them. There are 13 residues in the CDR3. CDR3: CASSEWGGSPLHF. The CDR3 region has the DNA TGTGCCAGCAGTGAATGGGGGGGTTCGCCCCTCCACTTT.

CDR3 DNA sequence: TGTGCCAGCAGTTTTGCCCAGGGTGATATCTATGGCTACACCTTC. Its translation is CASSFAQGDIYGYTF. V usage is TRBV28 and J usage is TRBJ1-2, with TRBD1 as a possible D gene (5 bases). Per the germline V gene, CDR1 is MDHEN and CDR2 is SYDVKM. CDR3 length: 15 amino acids. V was trimmed by 3 bases and J by 4 bases, leaving 15 bases between them.

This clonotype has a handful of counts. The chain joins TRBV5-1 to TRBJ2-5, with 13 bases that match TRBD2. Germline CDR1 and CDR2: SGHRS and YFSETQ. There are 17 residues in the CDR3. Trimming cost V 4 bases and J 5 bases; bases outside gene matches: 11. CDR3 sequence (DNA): TGCGCCAGCAGCGACTCCGGGACTAGCGGGGCGGGGGAGACCCAGTACTTC. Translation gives CASSDSGTSGAGETQYF.